The TCR beta chain described here comes from a study of cytomegalovirus exposure and HLA in healthy donors. Study findings and constraints: Across donors, presence/absence analyses took sequencing depth to be roughly uniform. A missense DCLRE1C variant was associated with V- and J-gene trimming of TCR beta chains in a later analysis, and an independent cohort replicated the association.

The PCR was carried out with 60 Vbeta primers and 13 Jbeta primers. Repertoires were generated with immunoSEQ multiplex PCR, while TCRdb's copy carries only in-frame clones and drops some. The sample shows roughly 120,000 clones, more than 70% of them seen only once. Points on this clone: As yet, its antigen is unknown.

After removal of 2 bases from V and 0 bases from J, the junction contained 7 bases not matched to a gene. The germline CDR1 and CDR2 sequences are SEHNR and FQNEAQ (reference sequence). The CDR3 has 18 residues. V is TRBV7-9 and J is TRBJ2-6; 7 bases agree with TRBD1. Sequences were obtained from PBMCs. This receptor was identified in a man over 45 in good health and CMV-seropositive. This CDR3 reads CASSLRQGQYSGANVLTF. DNA for the CDR3: TGTGCCAGCAGCTTAAGACAGGGACAATACTCTGGGGCCAACGTCCTGACTTTC.